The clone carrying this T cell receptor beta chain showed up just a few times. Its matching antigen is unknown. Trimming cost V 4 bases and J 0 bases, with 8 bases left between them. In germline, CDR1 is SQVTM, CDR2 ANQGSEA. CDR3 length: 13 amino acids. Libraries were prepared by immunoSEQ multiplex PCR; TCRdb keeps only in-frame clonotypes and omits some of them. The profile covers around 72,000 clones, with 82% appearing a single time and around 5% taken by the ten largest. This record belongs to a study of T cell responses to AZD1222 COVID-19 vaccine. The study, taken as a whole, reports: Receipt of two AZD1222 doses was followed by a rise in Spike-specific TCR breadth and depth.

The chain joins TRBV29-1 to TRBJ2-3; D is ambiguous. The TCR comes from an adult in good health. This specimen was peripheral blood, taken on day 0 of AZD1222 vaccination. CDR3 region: CSVVRISTDTQYF. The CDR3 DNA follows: TGCAGCGTTGTACGGATAAGCACAGATACGCAGTATTTT.